This entry lists 11 T cell receptor beta chains sequenced from one sample in a study of CD8+CD57+ T cells in acquired aplastic anemia. For CDR3 and TCR beta VDJ profiling, genomic DNA was the template used. Each CDR3 protein is one row after TCRdb ran MiXCR on the reads. The table records about 200,000 distinct CDR3 sequences, 65% of them present only once. In patients chosen for sequencing, flow cytometry had shown CD8+CD57+ cell expansion. Material for sequencing was sorted CD4+, CD8+, or CD8+CD57+ T cells (not recorded which) from PBMCs. Receptor source: a human donor with aplastic anemia.

The genes are TRBV20-1 and TRBJ2-7, with D unclear. Germline V gene sequence: CDR1 DFQATT, CDR2 SNEGSKA (reference sequence). Trimming pared 0 bases from V and 0 bases from J, leaving 6 bases between. The CDR3 totals 13 residues. The CDR3 here is CSARDLASYEQYF. Here the CDR3 DNA reads TGCAGTGCTAGAGATCTTGCCTCCTACGAGCAGTACTTC.

V usage is TRBV15 and J usage is TRBJ1-2; the D gene is possibly TRBD1 (6 bases). The germline CDR1 and CDR2 sequences are LNHNV and YYDKDF (reference sequence). V was clipped by 0 bases and J by 11 bases, with 10 bases between them. This CDR3 contains 12 residues. The CDR3 region is CATSRDVGGYTF. The CDR3 region has the DNA TGTGCCACCAGCAGAGATGTAGGGGGTTACACCTTC.

The rearrangement uses TRBV20-1 and TRBJ2-7; possibly TRBD1 or TRBD2 for D (5 bases each). Trimming removed 3 bases from V and 3 bases from J, with 12 bases in between. The CDR3 has 13 residues. CDR1 DFQATT and CDR2 SNEGSKA come from the germline V gene (reference sequence). The CDR3 protein is CSASGTEVYEQYF. CDR3 nucleotide sequence: TGCAGTGCTAGTGGGACCGAAGTCTACGAGCAGTACTTC.

The rearrangement uses TRBV9 and TRBJ2-1; 13 nucleotides align to TRBD2. The V gene end was trimmed by 4 bases and the J gene end by 10 bases; junction bases not matched to a gene: 5. This CDR3 has 14 residues. In germline, CDR1 is SGDLS, CDR2 YYNGEE. The DNA of the CDR3 is TGTGCCAGCAGCACTAGCGGGGGGGCGAACGAGCAGTTCTTC. It is translated as CASSTSGGANEQFF.

Only one count was recorded for this clonotype. The chain joins TRBV5-6 to TRBJ2-1; possible D gene TRBD1, 6 bases. This CDR3 spans 13 amino acids. Per germline, CDR1 SGHDT and CDR2 YYEEEE. Trimming removed 5 bases at V and 5 bases at J, with 11 bases between. The DNA for the CDR3 is TGTGCCAGCAGTTTCAGGGGTAACAATGAGCAGTTCTTC. Protein: CASSFRGNNEQFF.

CDR3 region: CASSSDISSYNEQFF. CDR3 coding DNA: TGTGCCAGCAGCTCCGATATTAGCTCCTACAATGAGCAGTTCTTC. This rearrangement joins TRBV3-1 to TRBJ2-1; no clear D. The ends were cut back, 5 bases at V and 0 bases at J, with 11 bases in the middle. Germline CDR1 is LGHDT and CDR2 is YNNKEL (reference sequence). The CDR3 sequence is 15 residues long.

This clonotype was observed a handful of times. J is TRBJ2-7 and V is TRBV7-2; TRBD1 agrees at 8 bases. The V segment lost 5 bases and the J segment 0 bases; nucleotides outside the gene matches: 9. CDR1 is SGHTA and CDR2 is FQGNSA in the germline V gene. The CDR3 sequence is 16 residues long. CDR3 amino acids: CASSPRAGGLSYEQYF. The DNA for the CDR3 is TGTGCCAGCAGCCCGAGAGCAGGGGGCCTCTCCTACGAGCAGTACTTC.

This clonotype came up a few times. The CDR3 sequence is CASSGGQGLNQPQHF. The CDR3 region has the DNA TGCGCCAGCAGCGGGGGACAGGGACTCAATCAGCCCCAGCATTTT. V gene TRBV10-1 combines with J gene TRBJ1-5; 9 bases match TRBD1. With 6 bases clipped from V and 3 bases from J, the junction kept 6 bases outside the gene matches. CDR3 size: 15 residues. Germline-derived CDR1 and CDR2 are WNHNN and SYGVQD (reference sequence).

CDR3 sequence reads: CASCHGNQPQHF. In nucleotides, the CDR3 is TGTGCCAGTTGTCACGGCAATCAGCCCCAGCATTTT. V gene TRBV19 combines with J gene TRBJ1-5; D gene uncertain. This CDR3 has 12 amino acids. Trimming shortened V by 8 bases and J by 2 bases, and 7 bases separated the two germline ends. CDR1 LNHDA and CDR2 SQIVND come from the germline V gene (reference sequence).

The chain couples TRBV20-1 to TRBJ2-2; D gene uncertain. Between the trimmed V and J ends, which lost 3 bases and 9 bases, there was a span of 5 bases. The CDR3 extends over 10 amino acids. Germline loops: CDR1 DFQATT, CDR2 SNEGSKA (reference sequence). For the CDR3, the DNA is TGCAGTGCTAGTTGGAGGGAGCTGTTTTTT. Protein sequence: CSASWRELFF.

The CDR3 reads CASSLMQGVMIGYTF. In DNA form, the CDR3 reads TGTGCCAGCAGCTTAATGCAGGGGGTAATGATTGGCTACACCTTC. This rearrangement joins TRBV7-8 to TRBJ1-2, with 7 bases fitting TRBD1. The CDR3 contains 15 residues. CDR1 SGHVS and CDR2 FQNEAQ come from the germline V gene. V shed 2 bases and J 7 bases; nucleotides not matched to a gene: 10.